This TCR beta chain was captured by sequencing in a study of CD8 T cells in ankylosing spondylitis. The study, taken as a whole, reports: Certain motif variants had earlier appeared in reactive arthritis synovial fluid and blood. A TCR beta motif of under 10 highly homologous variants appeared characteristic of ankylosing spondylitis blood.

This clonotype was picked up many times. Its target is unknown. Each TCR beta library was made by quantitative 5'-RACE that incorporated molecular barcodes. TCRdb re-analysed the 5' RACE reads in MiXCR, keeping a single row per CDR3 protein. The repertoire holds a few hundred thousand distinct CDR3 sequences, over 9.5% seen once, with roughly 23% in the top ten. Sequences were obtained from blood, either unsorted or a sorted T cell fraction (not recorded which). The clonotype originates from a male donor with ankylosing spondylitis or in good health (not recorded which).

CDR3 sequence reads: CSAPTNEKLFF. For the CDR3, the DNA is TGCAGTGCTCCCACTAATGAAAAACTGTTTTTT. The chain joins TRBV20-1 to TRBJ1-4; D is unresolved. The CDR3 is made up of 11 amino acids. V was pared by 5 bases and J by 2 bases, with 3 bases between. Germline V gene data show CDR1 as DFQATT and CDR2 as SNEGSKA (reference sequence).